The 20 T cell receptor beta chains in this list originate from one sample, sequenced in a study of monozygotic twins with inflammatory bowel disease. TCRdb reprocessed the 5' RACE reads and keeps a single row for each CDR3 protein, giving no DNA. The repertoire table contains roughly 320,000 distinct CDR3 sequences. Sequenced: blood. The receptors were sampled from a human donor with ulcerative colitis or Crohn's disease, or a healthy co-twin of an affected twin (not recorded which).

The chain carries TRBV7-2 and TRBJ2-1. Per the germline V gene, CDR1 is SGHTA and CDR2 is FQGNSA. The length of the CDR3 is 11 residues. This CDR3 reads CASSLIYEQFF.

V gene TRBV10-3 combines with J gene TRBJ2-1; TCRdb returns TRBD2, unconfirmable since there is no DNA. Germline V CDR1 and CDR2: ENHRY, SYGVKD. This CDR3 is built from 15 residues. The chain's CDR3 is CAISESIGTYNEQFF.

The chain is built from TRBV3-1 and TRBJ2-7; TCRdb gives TRBD1 as the D gene, but with no DNA this cannot be confirmed. Germline loops: CDR1 LGHDT, CDR2 YNNKEL (reference sequence). There are 15 residues in the CDR3. The CDR3 sequence is CASSLRQGSTYEQYF.

The chain's CDR3 is CASSLGTRSSYEQYF. The J gene is TRBJ2-7, the V gene TRBV7-8; TCRdb's D call, TRBD1, is unchecked because there is no DNA. This CDR3 is 15 amino acids long. From germline, CDR1 is SGHVS and CDR2 FQNEAQ.

CDR3 in amino acids: CSGLAGPTDTQYF. The rearrangement uses TRBV29-1 and TRBJ2-3; TCRdb proposes TRBD2, but this gene call is untestable without DNA. The CDR3 totals 13 residues. CDR1 and CDR2 (germline): SQVTM, ANQGSEA.

V and J are TRBV25-1 and TRBJ2-1; TCRdb's D call of TRBD2 is untestable without DNA. Germline V CDR1 and CDR2: MGHDK, SYGVNS. The CDR3 has 16 residues. This CDR3 reads CASSEVSGGAWDEQFF.

V usage is TRBV19 and J usage is TRBJ2-5; checking the TCRdb D call of TRBD2 is not possible without DNA. Looked up from germline, CDR1 is LNHDA and CDR2 is SQIVND (reference sequence). This CDR3 contains 12 residues. The CDR3 region is CATRASIETQYF.

V and J are TRBV7-2 and TRBJ2-7; TCRdb calls TRBD2, which cannot be checked without DNA. Germline loops: CDR1 SGHTA, CDR2 FQGNSA. This CDR3 spans 15 amino acids. The CDR3 loop is CASSSAGSTSYEQYF.

The chain recombines TRBV4-2 with TRBJ2-7; the D call of TRBD1 rests on TCRdb alone, since no DNA is present to check it. Germline CDR1 reads LGHNA; CDR2 reads YNFKEQ. The CDR3 is 16 residues long. The CDR3 loop is CASSQESSAFTYEQYF.

This sequence joins TRBV20-1 and TRBJ2-2; no DNA is available, so the TRBD1 call from TCRdb remains unchecked. The CDR3 contains 18 residues. CDR1 and CDR2 from the germline V gene are DFQATT and SNEGSKA (reference sequence). This CDR3 reads CSATLTPKQGSNTGELFF.

The chain is built from TRBV5-1 and TRBJ2-3; TCRdb's assignment of TRBD2 cannot be checked, as there is no DNA. The CDR3 runs 17 residues. Germline values: CDR1 SGHRS, CDR2 YFSETQ. CDR3 amino acids: CASSWGERIKLTDTQYF. Supplemented by reference TRBV5-1 and TRBJ2-3, the full variable domain reads KAGVTQTPRYLIKTRGQQVTLSCSPISGHRSVSWYQQTPGQGLQFLFEYFSETQRNKGNFPGRFSGRQFSNSRSEMNVSTLELGDSALYLCASSWGERIKLTDTQYFGPGTRLTVL.

This chain uses TRBV7-9 with TRBJ1-5; TCRdb designates TRBD1, a call that cannot be tested without DNA. The V gene's germline CDR1 is SEHNR and CDR2 FQNEAQ (reference sequence). The CDR3 contains 13 residues. The CDR3 here is CASTLGGHQPQHF.

The rearrangement uses TRBV18 and TRBJ2-7; the D call of TRBD2 rests on TCRdb alone, since no DNA is present to check it. Per the germline V gene, CDR1 is KGHSH and CDR2 is LQKENI. CDR3 length equals 13 residues. The CDR3: CASSPKGAYEQYF.

V is TRBV7-2 and J is TRBJ2-3; the D gene TCRdb calls, TRBD2, cannot be checked with no DNA. From germline, CDR1 is SGHTA and CDR2 FQGNSA. This CDR3 is built from 15 residues. Here the CDR3 reads CASSVGGTETYTQYF. Variable domain in full (rest from reference TRBV7-2 and TRBJ2-3): GAGVSQSPSNKVTEKGKDVELRCDPISGHTALYWYRQSLGQGLEFLIYFQGNSAPDKSGLPSDRFSAERTGGSVSTLTIQRTQQEDSAVYLCASSVGGTETYTQYFGPGTRLTVL.

This chain uses TRBV12-3 or TRBV12-4 with TRBJ1-1. This CDR3 comprises 12 residues. CDR3 region: CASSFVTPEAFF.

The chain recombines TRBV12-3 or TRBV12-4 with TRBJ2-1; TCRdb lists TRBD2, though no DNA is available to test this call. CDR3 length: 13 residues. The CDR3 sequence: CASSTGTSGEQFF.

This rearrangement joins TRBV29-1 to TRBJ2-3. The CDR3 sequence is 15 residues long. Germline V gene lookup returns CDR1 SQVTM and CDR2 ANQGSEA. CDR3 residues: CSVKAHRPAPDTQYF.

The chain combines TRBV6-5 with TRBJ1-1; TCRdb proposes TRBD1, but this gene call is untestable without DNA. CDR3 size: 13 residues. The germline gives CDR1 MNHEY, CDR2 SVGAGI. This CDR3 reads CASSPWDRGGAFF.

J is TRBJ2-7 and V is TRBV3-1; TCRdb's D gene call, TRBD2, goes unchecked for lack of DNA. Germline CDR1 LGHDT, CDR2 YNNKEL (reference sequence). This CDR3 has 15 residues. The chain's CDR3 is CASSQGLAGVTEQYF.

The chain joins TRBV10-3 to TRBJ1-6. This CDR3 is built from 15 residues. In germline, CDR1 is ENHRY, CDR2 SYGVKD. The CDR3 here is CAIGSGGSYNSPLHF.